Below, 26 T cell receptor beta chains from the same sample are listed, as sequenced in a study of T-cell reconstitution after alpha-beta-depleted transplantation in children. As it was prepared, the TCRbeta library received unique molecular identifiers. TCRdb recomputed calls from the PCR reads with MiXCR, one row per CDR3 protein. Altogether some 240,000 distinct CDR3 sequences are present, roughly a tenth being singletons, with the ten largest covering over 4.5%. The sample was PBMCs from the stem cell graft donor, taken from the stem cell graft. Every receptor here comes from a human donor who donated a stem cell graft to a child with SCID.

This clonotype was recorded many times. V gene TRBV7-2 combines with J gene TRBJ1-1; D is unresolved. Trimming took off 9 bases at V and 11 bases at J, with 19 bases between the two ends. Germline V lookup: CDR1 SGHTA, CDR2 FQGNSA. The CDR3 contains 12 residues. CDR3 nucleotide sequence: TGTGCCAGTAGCGACCGGGATATTGGGGCTTTCTTT. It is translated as CASSDRDIGAFF.

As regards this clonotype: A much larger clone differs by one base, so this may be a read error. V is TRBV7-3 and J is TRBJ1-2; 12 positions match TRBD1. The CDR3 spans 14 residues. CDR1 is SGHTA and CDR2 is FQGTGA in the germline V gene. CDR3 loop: CASSLTGQGAGDTF. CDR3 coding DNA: TGTGCCAGCAGCCTGACGGGACAGGGGGCTGGCGACACCTTC.

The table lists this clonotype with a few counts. The CDR3 region has the DNA TGCGCCAGCAGCCCTTGGCGGCAGGCCCAAGAGCAGTACTTC. Its translation is CASSPWRQAQEQYF. V usage is TRBV4-3 and J usage is TRBJ2-7; D remains unclear. The CDR3 runs 14 residues. Trimming took 4 bases from V and 7 from J, leaving 17 bases between them. Germline V gene lookup returns CDR1 LGHNA and CDR2 YSLEER.

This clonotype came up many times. The CDR3 DNA sequence: TGTGCCAGCAGCTTATTTCCCAGGGTAGCCCGGTACAATGAGCAGTTCTTC. This sequence encodes CASSLFPRVARYNEQFF. This chain joins TRBV11-2 and TRBJ2-1; D perhaps matches TRBD1 (5 bases). This CDR3 spans 17 amino acids. The V and J ends lost 2 bases and 4 bases respectively, with 18 bases between them. Germline assignment: CDR1 SGHAT and CDR2 FQNNGV. The full variable domain, completed using reference TRBV11-2 and TRBJ2-1, is EAGVAQSPRYKIIEKRQSVAFWCNPISGHATLYWYQQILGQGPKLLIQFQNNGVVDDSQLPKDRFSAERLKGVDSTLKIQPAKLEDSAVYLCASSLFPRVARYNEQFFGPGTRLTVL.

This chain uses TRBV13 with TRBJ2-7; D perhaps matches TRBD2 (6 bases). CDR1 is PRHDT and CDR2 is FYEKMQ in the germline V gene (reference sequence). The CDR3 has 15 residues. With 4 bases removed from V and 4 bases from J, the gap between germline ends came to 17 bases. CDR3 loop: CASSSLQGGHYEQYF. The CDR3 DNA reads TGTGCCAGCAGCTCGCTCCAGGGAGGTCATTACGAGCAGTACTTC.

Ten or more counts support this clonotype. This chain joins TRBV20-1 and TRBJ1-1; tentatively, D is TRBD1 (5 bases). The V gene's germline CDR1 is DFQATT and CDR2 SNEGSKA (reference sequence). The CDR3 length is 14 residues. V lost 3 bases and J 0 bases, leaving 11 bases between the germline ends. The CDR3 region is CSASGPGLNTEAFF. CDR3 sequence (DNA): TGCAGTGCTAGCGGTCCGGGACTGAACACTGAAGCTTTCTTT.

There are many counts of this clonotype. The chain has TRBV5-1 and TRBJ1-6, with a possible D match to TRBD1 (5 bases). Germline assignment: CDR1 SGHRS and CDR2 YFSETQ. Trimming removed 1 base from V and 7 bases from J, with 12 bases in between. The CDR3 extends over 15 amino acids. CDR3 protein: CASSLSDSQNSPLHF. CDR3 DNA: TGCGCCAGCAGCTTGTCAGACAGCCAAAATTCACCCCTCCACTTT. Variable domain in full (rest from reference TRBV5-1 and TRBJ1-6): KAGVTQTPRYLIKTRGQQVTLSCSPISGHRSVSWYQQTPGQGLQFLFEYFSETQRNKGNFPGRFSGRQFSNSRSEMNVSTLELGDSALYLCASSLSDSQNSPLHFGNGTRLTVT.

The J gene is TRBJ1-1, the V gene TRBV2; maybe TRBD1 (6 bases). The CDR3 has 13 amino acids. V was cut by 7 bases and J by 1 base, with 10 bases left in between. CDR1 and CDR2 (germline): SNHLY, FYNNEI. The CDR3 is CASMGARNTEAFF. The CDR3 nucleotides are TGTGCCAGCATGGGGGCGCGGAACACTGAAGCTTTCTTT.

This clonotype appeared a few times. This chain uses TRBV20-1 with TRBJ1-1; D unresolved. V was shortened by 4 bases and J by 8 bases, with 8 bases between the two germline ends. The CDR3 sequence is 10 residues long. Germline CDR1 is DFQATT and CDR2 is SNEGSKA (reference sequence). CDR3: CSAIRGEAFF. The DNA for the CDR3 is TGCAGTGCTATACGGGGAGAAGCTTTCTTT.

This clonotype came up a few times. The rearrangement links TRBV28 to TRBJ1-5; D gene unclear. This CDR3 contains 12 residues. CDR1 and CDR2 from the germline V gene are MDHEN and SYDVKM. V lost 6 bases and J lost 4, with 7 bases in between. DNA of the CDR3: TGTGCCAGCAGGCTGCAGAATCAGCCCCAGCATTTT. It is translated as CASRLQNQPQHF.

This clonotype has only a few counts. The CDR3 nucleotides are TGCGCCAGCAGCGAGCAGGGTTGGGGTCAGCCCCAGCATTTT. Its protein is CASSEQGWGQPQHF. The chain couples TRBV5-1 to TRBJ1-5, with D possibly matching TRBD1 (5 bases). The CDR3 consists of 14 residues. Germline CDR1 and CDR2: SGHRS and YFSETQ. V was clipped by 4 bases and J by 6 bases, with 14 bases between them.

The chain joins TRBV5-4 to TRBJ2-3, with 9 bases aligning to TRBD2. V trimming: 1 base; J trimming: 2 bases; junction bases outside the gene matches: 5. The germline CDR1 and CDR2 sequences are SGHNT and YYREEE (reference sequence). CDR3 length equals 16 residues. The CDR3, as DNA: TGTGCCAGCAGCTTGTACGAGCGGGGGGCCACAGATACGCAGTATTTT. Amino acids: CASSLYERGATDTQYF.

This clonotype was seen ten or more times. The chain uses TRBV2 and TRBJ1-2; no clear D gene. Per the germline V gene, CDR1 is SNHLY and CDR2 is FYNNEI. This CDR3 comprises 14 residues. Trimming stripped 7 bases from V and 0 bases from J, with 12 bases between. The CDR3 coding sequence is TGTGCCAGCAACCCCGGTGGAGCTAACTATGGCTACACCTTC. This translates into CASNPGGANYGYTF. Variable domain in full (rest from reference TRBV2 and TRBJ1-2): EPEVTQTPSHQVTQMGQEVILRCVPISNHLYFYWYRQILGQKVEFLVSFYNNEISEKSEIFDDQFSVERPDGSNFTLKIRSTKLEDSAMYFCASNPGGANYGYTFGSGTRLTVV.

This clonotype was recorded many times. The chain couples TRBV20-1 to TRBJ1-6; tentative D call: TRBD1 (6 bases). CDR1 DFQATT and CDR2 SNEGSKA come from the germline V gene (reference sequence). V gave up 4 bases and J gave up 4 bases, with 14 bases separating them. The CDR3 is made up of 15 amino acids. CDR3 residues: CSATSDSHYNSPLHF. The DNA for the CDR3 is TGCAGTGCTACCTCGGACAGCCATTATAATTCACCCCTCCACTTT.

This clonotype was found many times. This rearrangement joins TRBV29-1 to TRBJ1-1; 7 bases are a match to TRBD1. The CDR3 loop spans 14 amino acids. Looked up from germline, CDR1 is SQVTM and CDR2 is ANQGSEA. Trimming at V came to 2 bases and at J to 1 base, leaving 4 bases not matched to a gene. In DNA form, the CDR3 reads TGCAGCGTTGAAAGGACAGGCGGGAACACTGAAGCTTTCTTT. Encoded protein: CSVERTGGNTEAFF.

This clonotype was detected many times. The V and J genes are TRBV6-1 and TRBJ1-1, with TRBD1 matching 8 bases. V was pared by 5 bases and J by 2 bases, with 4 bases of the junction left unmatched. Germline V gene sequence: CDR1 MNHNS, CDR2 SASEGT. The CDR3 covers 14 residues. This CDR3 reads CASSQQGVNTEAFF. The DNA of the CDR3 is TGTGCCAGCAGTCAACAGGGGGTAAACACTGAAGCTTTCTTT.

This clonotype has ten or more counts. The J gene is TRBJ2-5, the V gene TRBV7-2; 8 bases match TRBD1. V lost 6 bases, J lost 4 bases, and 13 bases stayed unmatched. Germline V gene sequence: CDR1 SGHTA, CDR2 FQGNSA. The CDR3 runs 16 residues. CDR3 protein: CASSFLQGASRETQYF. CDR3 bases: TGTGCCAGCAGTTTTCTCCAGGGGGCCAGTCGAGAGACCCAGTACTTC.

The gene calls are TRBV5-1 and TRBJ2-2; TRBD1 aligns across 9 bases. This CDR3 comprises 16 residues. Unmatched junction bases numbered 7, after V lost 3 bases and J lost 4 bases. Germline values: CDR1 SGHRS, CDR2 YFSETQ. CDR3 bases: TGCGCCAGCAGCTCCCCGGGACAGGGCGTCACCGGGGAGCTGTTTTTT. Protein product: CASSSPGQGVTGELFF.

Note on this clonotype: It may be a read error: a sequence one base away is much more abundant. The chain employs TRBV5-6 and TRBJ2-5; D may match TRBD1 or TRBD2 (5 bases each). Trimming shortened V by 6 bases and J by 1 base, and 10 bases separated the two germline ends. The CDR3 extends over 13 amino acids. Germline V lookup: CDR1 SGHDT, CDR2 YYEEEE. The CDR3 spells CASTRDLQETQYF. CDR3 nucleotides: TGTGCCAGCACAAGGGACCTCCAAGAGACCCAGTACTTC.

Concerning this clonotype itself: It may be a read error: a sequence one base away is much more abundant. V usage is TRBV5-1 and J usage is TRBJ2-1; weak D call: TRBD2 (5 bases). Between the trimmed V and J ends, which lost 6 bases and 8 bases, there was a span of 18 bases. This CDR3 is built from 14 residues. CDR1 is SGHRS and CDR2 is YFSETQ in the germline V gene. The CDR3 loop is CASNSLASGDEQFF. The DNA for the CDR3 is TGCGCCAGCAACTCCCTAGCCTCCGGGGATGAGCAGTTCTTC.

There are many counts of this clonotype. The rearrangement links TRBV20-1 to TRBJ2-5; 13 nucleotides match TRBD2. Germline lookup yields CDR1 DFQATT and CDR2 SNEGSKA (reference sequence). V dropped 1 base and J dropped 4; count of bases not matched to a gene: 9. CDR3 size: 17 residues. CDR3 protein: CSARGTSGGESRETQYF. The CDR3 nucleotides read TGCAGTGCTAGAGGGACTAGCGGGGGAGAATCGCGAGAGACCCAGTACTTC.

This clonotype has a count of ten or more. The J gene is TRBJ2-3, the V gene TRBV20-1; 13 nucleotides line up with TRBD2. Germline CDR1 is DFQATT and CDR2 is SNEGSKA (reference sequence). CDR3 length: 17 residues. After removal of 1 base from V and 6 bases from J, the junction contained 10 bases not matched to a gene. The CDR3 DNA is TGCAGTGCTAGAGTCCCGACTAGCGGGGGGCCTACGGATACGCAGTATTTT. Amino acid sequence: CSARVPTSGGPTDTQYF.

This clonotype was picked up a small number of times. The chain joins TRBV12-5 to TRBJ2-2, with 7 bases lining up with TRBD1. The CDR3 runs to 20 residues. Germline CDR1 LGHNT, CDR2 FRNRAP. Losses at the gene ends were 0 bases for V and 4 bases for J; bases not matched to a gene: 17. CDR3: CASGLVTPDTGVAVTGELFF. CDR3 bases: TGTGCTAGTGGTTTGGTAACCCCAGACACAGGGGTCGCCGTCACCGGGGAGCTGTTTTTT.

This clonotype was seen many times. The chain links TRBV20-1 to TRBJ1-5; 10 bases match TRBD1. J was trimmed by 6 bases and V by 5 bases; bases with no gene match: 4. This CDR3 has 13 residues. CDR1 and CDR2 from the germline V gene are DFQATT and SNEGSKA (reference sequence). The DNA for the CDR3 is TGCAGTGCTTCGACAGGGGGCGTTCAGCCCCAGCATTTT. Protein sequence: CSASTGGVQPQHF.

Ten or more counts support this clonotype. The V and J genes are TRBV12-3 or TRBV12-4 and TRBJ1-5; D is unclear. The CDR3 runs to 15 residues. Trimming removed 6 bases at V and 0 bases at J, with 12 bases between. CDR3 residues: CASSPGRSSNQPQHF. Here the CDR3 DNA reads TGTGCCAGCAGCCCTGGACGGTCTAGCAATCAGCCCCAGCATTTT.

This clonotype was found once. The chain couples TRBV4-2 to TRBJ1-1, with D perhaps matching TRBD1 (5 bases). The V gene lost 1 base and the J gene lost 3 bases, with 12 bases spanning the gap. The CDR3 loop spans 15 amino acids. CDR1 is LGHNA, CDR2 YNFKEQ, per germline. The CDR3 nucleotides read TGTGCCAGCAGCCAAGTGGGGGGTGGAGACACTGAAGCTTTCTTT. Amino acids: CASSQVGGGDTEAFF.